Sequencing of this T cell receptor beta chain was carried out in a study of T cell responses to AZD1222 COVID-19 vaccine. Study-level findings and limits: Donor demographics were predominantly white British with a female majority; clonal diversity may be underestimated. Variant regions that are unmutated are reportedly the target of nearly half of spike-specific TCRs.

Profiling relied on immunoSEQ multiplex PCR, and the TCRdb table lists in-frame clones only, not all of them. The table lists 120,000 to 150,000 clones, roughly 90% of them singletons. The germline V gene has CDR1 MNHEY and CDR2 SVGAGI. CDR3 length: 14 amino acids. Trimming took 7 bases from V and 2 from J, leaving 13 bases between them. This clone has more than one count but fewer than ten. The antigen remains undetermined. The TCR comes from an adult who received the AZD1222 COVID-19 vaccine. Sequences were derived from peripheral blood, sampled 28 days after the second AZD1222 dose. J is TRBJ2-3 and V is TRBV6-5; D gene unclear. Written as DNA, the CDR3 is TGTGCCAGCACCCCGGATTGGGACACAGATACGCAGTATTTT. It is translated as CASTPDWDTDTQYF.